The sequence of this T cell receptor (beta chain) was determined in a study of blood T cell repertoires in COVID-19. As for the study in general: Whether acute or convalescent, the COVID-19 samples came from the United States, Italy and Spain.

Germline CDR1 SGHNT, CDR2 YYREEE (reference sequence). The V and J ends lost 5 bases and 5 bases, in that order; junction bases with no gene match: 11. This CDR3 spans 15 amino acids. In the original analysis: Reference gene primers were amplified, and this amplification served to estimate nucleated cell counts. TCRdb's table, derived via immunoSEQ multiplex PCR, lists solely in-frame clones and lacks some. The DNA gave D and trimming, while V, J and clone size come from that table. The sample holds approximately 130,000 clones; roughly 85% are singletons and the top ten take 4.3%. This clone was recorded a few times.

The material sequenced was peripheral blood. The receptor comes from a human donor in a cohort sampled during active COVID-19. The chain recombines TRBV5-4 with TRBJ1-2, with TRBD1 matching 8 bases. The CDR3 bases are TGTGCCAGCAGGGCCCCCGGGACAGGTGATTATGGCTACACCTTC. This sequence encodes CASRAPGTGDYGYTF. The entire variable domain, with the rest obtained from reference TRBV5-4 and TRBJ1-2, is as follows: ETGVTQSPTHLIKTRGQQVTLRCSSQSGHNTVSWYQQALGQGPQFIFQYYREEENGRGNFPPRFSGLQFPNYSSELNVNALELDDSALYLCASRAPGTGDYGYTFGSGTRLTVV.